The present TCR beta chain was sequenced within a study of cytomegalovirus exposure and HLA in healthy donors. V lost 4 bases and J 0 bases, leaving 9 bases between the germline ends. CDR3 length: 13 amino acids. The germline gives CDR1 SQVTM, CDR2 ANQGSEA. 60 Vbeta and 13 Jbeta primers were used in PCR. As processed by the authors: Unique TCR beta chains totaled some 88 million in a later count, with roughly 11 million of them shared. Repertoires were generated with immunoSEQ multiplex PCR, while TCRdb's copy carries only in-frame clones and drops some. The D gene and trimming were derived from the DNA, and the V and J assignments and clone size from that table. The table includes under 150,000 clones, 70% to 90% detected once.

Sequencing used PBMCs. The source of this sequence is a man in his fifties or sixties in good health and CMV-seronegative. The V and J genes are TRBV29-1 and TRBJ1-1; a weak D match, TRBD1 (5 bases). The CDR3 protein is CSVAQVLNTEAFF. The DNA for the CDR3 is TGCAGCGTTGCACAGGTGTTGAACACTGAAGCTTTCTTT.